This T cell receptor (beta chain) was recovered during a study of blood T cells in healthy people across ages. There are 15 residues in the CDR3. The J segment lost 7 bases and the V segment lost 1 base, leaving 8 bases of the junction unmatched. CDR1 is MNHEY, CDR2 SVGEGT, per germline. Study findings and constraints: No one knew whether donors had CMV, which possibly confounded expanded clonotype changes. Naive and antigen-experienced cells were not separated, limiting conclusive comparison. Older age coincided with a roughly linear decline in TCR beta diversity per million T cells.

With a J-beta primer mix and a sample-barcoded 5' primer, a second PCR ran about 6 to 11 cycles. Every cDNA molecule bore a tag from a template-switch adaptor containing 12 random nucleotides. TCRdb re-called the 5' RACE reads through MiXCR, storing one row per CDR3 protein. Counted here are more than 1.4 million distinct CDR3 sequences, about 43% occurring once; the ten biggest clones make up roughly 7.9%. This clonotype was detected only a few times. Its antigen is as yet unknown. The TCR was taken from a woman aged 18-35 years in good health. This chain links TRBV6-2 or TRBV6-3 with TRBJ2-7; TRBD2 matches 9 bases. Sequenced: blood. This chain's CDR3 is CASSYLAGGPSEQYF. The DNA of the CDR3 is TGTGCCAGCAGTTACTTGGCGGGGGGGCCATCTGAGCAGTACTTC.